The clone carrying this T cell receptor (delta chain) showed up just a few times. This sample was taken from a study of gamma-delta chains in newborns, infants, children. The wider study: Microbial exposure reportedly drives polyclonal innate γδ T cell expansion after birth.

Germline V gene data show CDR1 as GEAIGNYY and CDR2 as EKD. Trimming shortened V by 1 base and J by 4 bases, and 15 bases separated the two germline ends. CDR3 size: 15 residues. TCRdb reanalysed the reads via CATT. In the table there are about 11,000 delta-chain clones, about 8.7% of which are singletons. The rearrangement uses TRDV2 and TRDJ1; D may be TRDD3 (5 bases). This clonotype was obtained from a child who was a newborn, infant or young child, either healthy, febrile or measles-vaccinated (not recorded which). The specimen was blood. The CDR3 reads CACDTLMGNHDKLIF. DNA for the CDR3: TGTGCCTGTGACACACTAATGGGGAATCACGATAAACTCATCTTT.